This entry lists 4 T cell receptor beta chains sequenced from one sample in a study of T cell repertoires in cytomegalovirus infection. Their antigens remain unidentified. TCRdb processed the reads anew with MiXCR; each CDR3 protein has one entry. Counted here are roughly 700,000 distinct CDR3 sequences, 33% occurring once; the ten biggest clones make up 18%. The sequences come from cultured PBMCs, collected from culture after CMV antigen stimulation. The origin of the receptors is a human donor in good health (CMV status not recorded). Some clones in this sample may be carry-over from other donors' samples.

This clonotype occurred a few times. The rearrangement uses TRBV2 and TRBJ2-1; D is unclear. The CDR3 extends over 15 amino acids. Between the trimmed V and J ends, which lost 6 bases and 0 bases, there was a span of 12 bases. Germline V gene sequence: CDR1 SNHLY, CDR2 FYNNEI. CDR3 sequence: CASRPSASSYNEQFF. The CDR3 DNA follows: TGTGCCAGCAGACCCAGCGCGAGCTCCTACAATGAGCAGTTCTTC.

V usage is TRBV6-2 or TRBV6-3 and J usage is TRBJ2-4; perhaps TRBD2 as D (5 bases). Trimming left V 0 bases short and J 0 bases short, with 6 bases between. Germline V gives CDR1 MNHEY, CDR2 SVGEGT. CDR3 size: 15 residues. CDR3 bases: TGTGCCAGCAGTTACTCCGGACTAGCCAAAAACATTCAGTACTTC. It is translated as CASSYSGLAKNIQYF.

The chain is built from TRBV7-9 and TRBJ2-3; 8 bases map to TRBD2. Germline CDR1 reads SEHNR; CDR2 reads FQNEAQ (reference sequence). The CDR3 extends over 16 amino acids. Trimming at V came to 1 base and at J to 2 bases, leaving 5 bases not matched to a gene. This CDR3 is CASSLGTGGTTDTQYF. In DNA, the CDR3 is TGTGCCAGCAGCTTAGGAACGGGAGGGACCACAGATACGCAGTATTTT.

This clonotype came up a few times. This sequence joins TRBV11-2 and TRBJ2-3; 12 bases fit TRBD2. Trimming took 4 bases from V and 5 from J; bases not matched to a gene: 10. CDR1 and CDR2 (germline): SGHAT, FQNNGV. This CDR3 comprises 17 residues. CDR3 sequence: CASSSWTSGISGDTQYF. CDR3 bases: TGTGCCAGCAGCTCCTGGACTAGCGGGATCTCCGGAGATACGCAGTATTTT.